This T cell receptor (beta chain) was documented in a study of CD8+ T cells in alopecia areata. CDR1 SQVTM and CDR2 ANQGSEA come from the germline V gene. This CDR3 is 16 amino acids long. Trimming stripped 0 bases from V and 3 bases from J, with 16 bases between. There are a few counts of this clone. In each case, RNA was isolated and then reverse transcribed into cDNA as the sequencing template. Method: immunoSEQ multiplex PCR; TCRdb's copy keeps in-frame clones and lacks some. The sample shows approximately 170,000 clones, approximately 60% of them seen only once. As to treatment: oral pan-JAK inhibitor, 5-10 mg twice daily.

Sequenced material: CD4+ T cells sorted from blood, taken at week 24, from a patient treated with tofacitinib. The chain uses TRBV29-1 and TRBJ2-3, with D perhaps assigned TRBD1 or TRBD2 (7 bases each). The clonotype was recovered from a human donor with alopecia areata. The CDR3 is CSVEEARGGVTDTQYF. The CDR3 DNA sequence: TGCAGCGTTGAAGAAGCCAGGGGGGGGGTTACAGATACGCAGTATTTT.